The 20 T cell receptor beta chains in this list originate from one sample, sequenced in a study of OX40 agonist ivuxolimab in advanced cancers. Some clones are missing from TCRdb's copy, which holds only in-frame ones; the method was immunoSEQ multiplex PCR. The repertoire includes 70,000 to 75,000 clones, roughly 90% of them detected once, and 0.44% sits in the top ten. Sequencing used CD4+ or CD8+ T cells sorted from blood, obtained in a trial of the OX40 agonist ivuxolimab. Receptors were obtained from an adult with an advanced solid tumor such as melanoma, head and neck, liver or kidney cancer.

This chain links TRBV5-4 with TRBJ2-3; 9 bases are shared with TRBD2. The V gene end was trimmed by 4 bases and the J gene end by 5 bases; junction bases not matched to a gene: 11. Germline-derived CDR1 and CDR2 are SGHNT and YYREEE (reference sequence). The CDR3 consists of 16 residues. CDR3 bases: TGTGCCAGCAGCCAGTTGACTAGCGGAGGTCGAGATACGCAGTATTTT. This translates into CASSQLTSGGRDTQYF.

A single count supports this clone. The V call is TRBV7-2, the J call TRBJ2-2; D unclear. There are 15 residues in the CDR3. V was cut by 3 bases and J by 0 bases, with 8 bases left in between. Germline V CDR1 and CDR2: SGHTA, FQGNSA. CDR3 residues: CASSLAAANTGELFF. The CDR3 nucleotides read TGTGCCAGCAGCTTGGCGGCAGCGAACACCGGGGAGCTGTTTTTT.

V usage is TRBV2 and J usage is TRBJ1-5; 8 bases match TRBD1. V shed 7 bases, J shed 4 bases, and the junction held 6 bases outside the gene matches. CDR3 length equals 14 residues. Germline V gene sequence: CDR1 SNHLY, CDR2 FYNNEI. The CDR3 DNA reads TGTGCCAGCAAATACAGGGGGACAAATCAGCCCCAGCATTTT. Encoded protein: CASKYRGTNQPQHF.

The genes are TRBV5-1 and TRBJ2-1, with D maybe TRBD1 (6 bases). The CDR3 runs to 15 residues. V was trimmed by 1 base and J by 3 bases, leaving 11 bases between them. Germline CDR1 is SGHRS and CDR2 is YFSETQ. CDR3 bases: TGCGCCAGCAGCTTGTTACAGGGTGTCTACAATGAGCAGTTCTTC. This gives the protein CASSLLQGVYNEQFF.

V and J are TRBV7-2 and TRBJ2-3; D call uncertain. The V end was cut by 1 base, the J end by 3 bases, with 8 bases between. The CDR3 totals 14 residues. Germline V gene lookup returns CDR1 SGHTA and CDR2 FQGNSA. CDR3 loop: CASSLEGFTDTQYF. The CDR3 bases are TGTGCCAGCAGCTTAGAGGGCTTTACAGATACGCAGTATTTT.

The chain combines TRBV11-3 with TRBJ1-5, with TRBD1 identical over 9 bases. CDR3 size: 17 residues. Germline assignment: CDR1 SGHNT and CDR2 YENEEA. J lost 4 bases, V lost 5 bases, and 12 bases had no gene match. In DNA, the CDR3 is TGTGCCAGCAGCCGGAACACAGGGGGCGCCGGGAATCAGCCCCAGCATTTT. This codes for CASSRNTGGAGNQPQHF.

The chain is built from TRBV2 and TRBJ1-3; no reliable D call. This CDR3 has 14 residues. V lost 2 bases to trimming and J lost 1 base, with 6 bases between them. In germline, CDR1 is SNHLY, CDR2 FYNNEI. CDR3: CASSEMGSGNTIYF. In DNA form, the CDR3 reads TGTGCCAGCAGTGAAATGGGTTCTGGAAACACCATATATTTT.

The chain combines TRBV19 with TRBJ2-1; D possibly corresponds to TRBD2 (6 bases). The CDR3 has 16 amino acids. V was clipped by 5 bases and J by 4 bases, with 18 bases between them. Per the germline V gene, CDR1 is LNHDA and CDR2 is SQIVND (reference sequence). The CDR3 sequence is CASSPGGRNWYNEQFF. The CDR3 DNA follows: TGTGCCAGTAGTCCCGGGGGTCGGAACTGGTACAATGAGCAGTTCTTC.

J is TRBJ2-2 and V is TRBV10-1, with TRBD1 as a possible D gene (6 bases). Germline V gene data show CDR1 as WNHNN and CDR2 as SYGVQD (reference sequence). The CDR3 has 13 residues. Trimming shortened V by 7 bases and J by 5 bases, and 11 bases separated the two germline ends. The CDR3 coding sequence is TGCGCCAGCAAACAGGGTGGGACCGGGGAGCTGTTTTTT. It translates to CASKQGGTGELFF.

The count of this clone is one. The rearrangement links TRBV10-1 to TRBJ2-7; a possible D gene is TRBD1 (7 bases). Germline values: CDR1 WNHNN, CDR2 SYGVQD (reference sequence). This CDR3 has 13 amino acids. Trimming removed 6 bases from V and 3 bases from J, with 12 bases in between. The CDR3 region is CASSAGQIYEQYF. DNA of the CDR3: TGCGCCAGCAGCGCGGGACAGATCTACGAGCAGTACTTC.

The J gene is TRBJ1-1, the V gene TRBV7-8, with 7 bases aligning to TRBD1. J lost 5 bases, V lost 4 bases, and 4 bases had no gene match. CDR1 is SGHVS, CDR2 FQNEAQ, per germline. CDR3 length: 13 amino acids. CDR3 bases: TGTGCCAGCAGCTCTCAGGGGGATACTGAAGCTTTCTTT. This sequence encodes CASSSQGDTEAFF.

This clone turned up a few times. The V gene is TRBV30, the J gene TRBJ1-1; 10 nucleotides match TRBD1. V lost 0 bases and J lost 3; bases outside the gene matches: 1. This CDR3 contains 14 residues. The germline V gene encodes CDR1 GTSNPN and CDR2 SVGIG (reference sequence). For the CDR3, the DNA is TGTGCCTGGAGTGTAGGACAGGGGGACACTGAAGCTTTCTTT. It codes for CAWSVGQGDTEAFF.

CDR3 residues: CASSLRTGGNTGELFF. CDR3 nucleotide sequence: TGCGCCAGCAGCTTACGGACAGGGGGGAACACCGGGGAGCTGTTTTTT. The genes are TRBV5-1 and TRBJ2-2; 10 bases line up with TRBD1. Trimming cost V 2 bases and J 1 base; bases outside gene matches: 2. The length of the CDR3 is 16 residues. From germline, CDR1 is SGHRS and CDR2 YFSETQ.

V usage is TRBV5-6 and J usage is TRBJ2-7, with unresolved D. The length of the CDR3 is 13 residues. The V gene lost 4 bases and the J gene lost 6 bases, with 14 bases spanning the gap. Per the germline V gene, CDR1 is SGHDT and CDR2 is YYEEEE. The CDR3 DNA is TGTGCCAGCAGCCATATGACCCGGAGCGAGCAGTACTTC. Its translation is CASSHMTRSEQYF.

V gene TRBV5-1 combines with J gene TRBJ1-5, with 9 nucleotides matching TRBD1. This CDR3 has 15 amino acids. From germline, CDR1 is SGHRS and CDR2 YFSETQ. J was trimmed by 6 bases and V by 0 bases; bases with no gene match: 4. The chain's CDR3 is CASSLDTGGVQPQHF. DNA for the CDR3: TGCGCCAGCAGCTTGGATACAGGGGGCGTTCAGCCCCAGCATTTT. The complete variable domain, with remaining parts taken from reference TRBV5-1 and TRBJ1-5, reads KAGVTQTPRYLIKTRGQQVTLSCSPISGHRSVSWYQQTPGQGLQFLFEYFSETQRNKGNFPGRFSGRQFSNSRSEMNVSTLELGDSALYLCASSLDTGGVQPQHFGDGTRLSIL.

The table lists this clone with a count of one. This sequence joins TRBV27 and TRBJ2-1, with 9 bases aligning to TRBD1. The CDR3 covers 15 residues. CDR1 MNHEY and CDR2 SMNVEV come from the germline V gene (reference sequence). Unmatched junction bases numbered 6, after V lost 5 bases and J lost 4 bases. The CDR3 region has the DNA TGTGCCAGCAGTCACGACAGGGGGTTATACAATGAGCAGTTCTTC. This gives the protein CASSHDRGLYNEQFF.

V gene TRBV4-2 combines with J gene TRBJ2-1, with 9 positions matching TRBD2. The germline V gene encodes CDR1 LGHNA and CDR2 YNFKEQ. The ends lost 2 bases at V and 0 bases at J; junction bases unmatched: 2. The CDR3 sequence is 16 residues long. The CDR3 loop is CASSQLSGSSYNEQFF. The CDR3 coding sequence is TGTGCCAGCAGCCAACTTAGCGGGAGCTCCTACAATGAGCAGTTCTTC.

The V call is TRBV5-1, the J call TRBJ2-7; D gene ambiguous. Per germline, CDR1 SGHRS and CDR2 YFSETQ. CDR3 length: 12 residues. V lost 4 bases to trimming and J lost 2 bases, with 7 bases between them. The CDR3 region is CASSGGTYEQYF. CDR3 in DNA: TGCGCCAGCAGCGGCGGTACCTACGAGCAGTACTTC.

J is TRBJ1-1 and V is TRBV30; D call uncertain. This CDR3 region has 13 residues. Germline CDR1 GTSNPN, CDR2 SVGIG (reference sequence). The V end was cut by 5 bases, the J end by 0 bases, with 10 bases between. The CDR3 protein is CAWDYTMNTEAFF. CDR3 sequence (DNA): TGTGCCTGGGACTATACAATGAACACTGAAGCTTTCTTT.

The chain uses TRBV25-1 and TRBJ1-5; 7 bases agree with TRBD1. The V gene's germline CDR1 is MGHDK and CDR2 SYGVNS. After removal of 6 bases from V and 3 bases from J, the junction contained 5 bases not matched to a gene. The CDR3 loop spans 14 amino acids. CDR3 nucleotide sequence: TGTGCCAGCAGCCGGGACAGCTCCAATCAGCCCCAGCATTTT. Residues: CASSRDSSNQPQHF.